Each of the 5 T cell receptor beta chains below was sequenced from the same sample in a study of T-cell memory formation after mild COVID-19. One entry per CDR3 protein results from TCRdb running MiXCR on the 5' RACE reads. Of 470,000 or so distinct CDR3 sequences in the sample, approximately 25% are singletons; the top ten hold roughly an eighth. Specimen: PBMCs or a T cell subset sorted from them (not recorded which). The receptors shown here come from an adult woman who had mild COVID-19 (a few samples of this study predate the infection). Cell type and time point are not known.

V gene TRBV15 combines with J gene TRBJ2-7; 8 bases are a match to TRBD2. This CDR3 is built from 17 residues. Germline CDR1 and CDR2: LNHNV and YYDKDF (reference sequence). J gave up 2 bases and V 0 bases, and 9 bases lay outside the gene matches. The chain's CDR3 is CATSRDGSGRWPYEQYF. As DNA, the CDR3 is TGTGCCACCAGCAGAGATGGAAGCGGGAGATGGCCCTACGAGCAGTACTTC.

The gene calls are TRBV7-8 and TRBJ2-7; no reliable D call. Germline CDR1 and CDR2: SGHVS and FQNEAQ. The CDR3 is made up of 15 amino acids. Trimming shortened V by 4 bases and J by 3 bases, and 16 bases separated the two germline ends. CDR3: CASSYFDPTLYEQYF. CDR3 nucleotides: TGTGCCAGCAGCTATTTCGACCCCACGCTCTACGAGCAGTACTTC.

In its sample, this clonotype was seen a few times. CDR3 bases: TGTGCCAGCAGCCTTCGGACTAGCGGGGGACTGCAGTTCTTC. Translating gives CASSLRTSGGLQFF. V gene TRBV3-1 combines with J gene TRBJ2-1; 13 bases are shared with TRBD2. V dropped 4 bases and J dropped 12; count of bases not matched to a gene: 6. Germline V CDR1 and CDR2: LGHDT, YNNKEL (reference sequence). The CDR3 is 14 residues long.

This clonotype appeared a few times. V gene TRBV12-3 or TRBV12-4 combines with J gene TRBJ2-2; TRBD2 might be the D (5 bases). The CDR3 is 14 residues long. The ends were cut back, 2 bases at V and 7 bases at J, with 11 bases in the middle. The CDR3 DNA is TGTGCCAGCAGTTTAACTAGTCCTATCGGGGAGCTGTTTTTT. Protein: CASSLTSPIGELFF.

The chain links TRBV3-1 to TRBJ2-2, with D hard to call. Trimming took off 3 bases at V and 6 bases at J, with 2 bases between the two ends. The CDR3 runs 11 residues. Germline V gene sequence: CDR1 LGHDT, CDR2 YNNKEL (reference sequence). CDR3 sequence: CASSHPGELFF. CDR3 DNA: TGTGCCAGCAGCCACCCCGGGGAGCTGTTTTTT.